Listed below are T cell receptor beta chains from one sample, sequenced in a study of beta chain features in type 1 diabetes. Profiled with immunoSEQ multiplex PCR; TCRdb holds only in-frame clones, not every one. The sample holds 200,000 to 250,000 clones, 25% to 35% seen once. Sequences were obtained from central memory CD4+ T cells from blood. These receptors all stem from a man aged 30 to 45 in good health. Each CDR3 is given with its conserved first and last residue. The order of the fields is D gene, V gene, clone size, J gene, CDR3 DNA, CDR3 protein. D genes are given only for firm matches. Size is stated for part of the rows, as once, few or many counts, or as a class when the clone is expanded.

d_gene: .
v_gene: TRBV4-3
abundance: .
j_gene: TRBJ2-7
CDR3nt: TGCGCCAGCAGCCAAGTTCTAGGCACCCAACAGGAGCAGTACTTC
CDR3aa: CASSQVLGTQQEQYF

d_gene: .
v_gene: TRBV30
abundance: .
j_gene: TRBJ1-2
CDR3nt: TGTGCCTGGAGAGTAGAAAACTATGGCTACACCTTC
CDR3aa: CAWRVENYGYTF

d_gene: TRBD1
v_gene: TRBV28
abundance: few
j_gene: TRBJ2-5
CDR3nt: TGTGCCAGCAGTTTGCCCCTGGCAGGGGGCCAGGTTCAGTACTTC
CDR3aa: CASSLPLAGGQVQYF

d_gene: .
v_gene: TRBV13
abundance: .
j_gene: TRBJ2-7
CDR3nt: TGTGCCAGCAGCCCATCCAGGGATGGGTGGGGGGAGCAGTACTTC
CDR3aa: CASSPSRDGWGEQYF

d_gene: .
v_gene: TRBV2
abundance: .
j_gene: TRBJ2-6
CDR3nt: TGTGCCAGCAGTCACCGGACTGAATCTGGGGCCAACGTCCTGACTTTC
CDR3aa: CASSHRTESGANVLTF

d_gene: TRBD1
v_gene: TRBV2
abundance: .
j_gene: TRBJ1-5
CDR3nt: TGTGCCAGCAGTAGTACAGGGGGTCAGCCCCAGCATTTT
CDR3aa: CASSSTGGQPQHF

d_gene: .
v_gene: TRBV29-1
abundance: few
j_gene: TRBJ1-2
CDR3nt: TGCAGCGTTTCACAGAGCCTTAACTATGGCTACACCTTC
CDR3aa: CSVSQSLNYGYTF

d_gene: .
v_gene: TRBV15
abundance: .
j_gene: TRBJ2-7
CDR3nt: TGTGCCACCAGCAGAAGCGGCCCCTACGAGCAGTACTTC
CDR3aa: CATSRSGPYEQYF

d_gene: .
v_gene: TRBV7-9
abundance: few
j_gene: TRBJ2-1
CDR3nt: TGTGCCAGCAGCCGCACTTGGGATGAGCAGTTCTTC
CDR3aa: CASSRTWDEQFF

d_gene: .
v_gene: TRBV7-2
abundance: .
j_gene: TRBJ2-7
CDR3nt: TGTGCCAGCAGCTTATTGGACACCGCACGCTACGAGCAGTACTTC
CDR3aa: CASSLLDTARYEQYF

d_gene: TRBD2
v_gene: TRBV19
abundance: many
j_gene: TRBJ2-1
CDR3nt: TGTGCCAGTAGTGCCCGGACTAGCGGGAGTAATGAGCAGTTCTTC
CDR3aa: CASSARTSGSNEQFF

d_gene: .
v_gene: TRBV5-6
abundance: .
j_gene: TRBJ2-7
CDR3nt: TGTGCCAGCAGCTTAGTATTAGGAGGGAACGAGCAGTACTTC
CDR3aa: CASSLVLGGNEQYF

d_gene: TRBD2
v_gene: TRBV4-1
abundance: .
j_gene: TRBJ2-1
CDR3nt: TGTGCCAGCAGCCGGCTAGCGGAGAGATACAATGAGCAGTTCTTC
CDR3aa: CASSRLAERYNEQFF

d_gene: .
v_gene: TRBV29-1
abundance: .
j_gene: TRBJ2-5
CDR3nt: TGCAGCGTGCGGAGCCAAGAGACCCAGTACTTC
CDR3aa: CSVRSQETQYF

d_gene: TRBD1
v_gene: TRBV30
abundance: .
j_gene: TRBJ1-4
CDR3nt: TGTGCCTGGAACCGGGACAGGGCGGTCGAAAAACTGTTTTTT
CDR3aa: CAWNRDRAVEKLFF

d_gene: .
v_gene: TRBV29-1
abundance: few
j_gene: TRBJ2-5
CDR3nt: TGCAGCGTTTCGCGACGAGGGGTGGAGGAGACCCAGTACTTC
CDR3aa: CSVSRRGVEETQYF

d_gene: .
v_gene: TRBV7-2
abundance: few
j_gene: TRBJ2-5
CDR3nt: TGTGCCAGCAGCTTAGCAACGGGGAAGGAGACCCAGTACTTC
CDR3aa: CASSLATGKETQYF

d_gene: .
v_gene: TRBV27
abundance: .
j_gene: TRBJ2-4
CDR3nt: TGTGCCAGCAGTTTATCGGCCAAAAACATTCAGTACTTC
CDR3aa: CASSLSAKNIQYF

d_gene: TRBD1
v_gene: TRBV7-2
abundance: few
j_gene: TRBJ2-1
CDR3nt: TGTGCCAGCAGCCGCACAGGGGGCGCGCGGTTCTTC
CDR3aa: CASSRTGGARFF

d_gene: .
v_gene: TRBV10-3
abundance: .
j_gene: TRBJ1-1
CDR3nt: TGTGCCATCAGTGAGTCGACTGAAGCTTTCTTT
CDR3aa: CAISESTEAFF

d_gene: .
v_gene: TRBV18
abundance: .
j_gene: TRBJ2-3
CDR3nt: TGTGCCAGCTCACAGGTCCATGATACGCAGTATTTT
CDR3aa: CASSQVHDTQYF

d_gene: TRBD2
v_gene: TRBV11-2
abundance: .
j_gene: TRBJ2-3
CDR3nt: TGTGCCAGCAGCCCGAGACTAGCGGCAGATACGCAGTATTTT
CDR3aa: CASSPRLAADTQYF

d_gene: TRBD1
v_gene: TRBV6-1
abundance: .
j_gene: TRBJ1-2
CDR3nt: TGTGCCATCAGTGATGGGGGACAGGCTATGGGCTACACCTTC
CDR3aa: CAISDGGQAMGYTF

d_gene: TRBD2
v_gene: TRBV6-1
abundance: .
j_gene: TRBJ2-1
CDR3nt: TGTGCCAGCAGTGACGCGGGACTAGTTAAAAGTGAGCAGTTCTTC
CDR3aa: CASSDAGLVKSEQFF

d_gene: .
v_gene: TRBV28
abundance: .
j_gene: TRBJ2-7
CDR3nt: TGTGCCAGCAGTACGCCCTCTCACTACGAGCAGTACTTC
CDR3aa: CASSTPSHYEQYF

d_gene: .
v_gene: TRBV7-9
abundance: .
j_gene: TRBJ2-5
CDR3nt: TGTGCCAGCAGCCGTGGACCAGTAGAGACCCAGTACTTC
CDR3aa: CASSRGPVETQYF

d_gene: TRBD1
v_gene: TRBV29-1
abundance: .
j_gene: TRBJ2-7
CDR3nt: TGCAGCGTCGATGGACAGGGTGACGAGCAGTACTTC
CDR3aa: CSVDGQGDEQYF

d_gene: .
v_gene: TRBV10-2
abundance: .
j_gene: TRBJ2-5
CDR3nt: TGCGCCAGCAGCGGAGATCTAGAGACCCAGTACTTC
CDR3aa: CASSGDLETQYF

d_gene: .
v_gene: TRBV19
abundance: .
j_gene: TRBJ1-1
CDR3nt: TGTGCCAGTATCCCGCCAGGGGATATGAGCACTGAAGCTTTCTTT
CDR3aa: CASIPPGDMSTEAFF

d_gene: .
v_gene: TRBV30
abundance: .
j_gene: TRBJ2-1
CDR3nt: TGTGCCTGGAGTGGCGTTTCGGGGAATGAGCAGTTCTTC
CDR3aa: CAWSGVSGNEQFF

d_gene: TRBD2
v_gene: TRBV7-2
abundance: many
j_gene: TRBJ2-4
CDR3nt: TGTGCCAGCAGAGGGACTAGCGGGAGGAAGGGCATTCAGTACTTC
CDR3aa: CASRGTSGRKGIQYF

d_gene: .
v_gene: TRBV29-1
abundance: .
j_gene: TRBJ2-1
CDR3nt: TGCAGCGTTGGGGAGAGGGCCTACAATGAGCAGTTCTTC
CDR3aa: CSVGERAYNEQFF

d_gene: TRBD1
v_gene: TRBV2
abundance: few
j_gene: TRBJ2-1
CDR3nt: TGTGCCAGCAGTCCTAGAGCCCCGGGACAGAGTTACAATGAGCAGTTCTTC
CDR3aa: CASSPRAPGQSYNEQFF

d_gene: TRBD1
v_gene: TRBV11-2
abundance: .
j_gene: TRBJ2-5
CDR3nt: TGTGCCAGCAGCCTACAGGGGGCGAGCAACCAAGAGACCCAGTACTTC
CDR3aa: CASSLQGASNQETQYF

d_gene: .
v_gene: TRBV6-4
abundance: .
j_gene: TRBJ2-2
CDR3nt: TGTGCCAGCAGTGAAAGACAGGGGGAGCTGTTTTTT
CDR3aa: CASSERQGELFF

d_gene: .
v_gene: TRBV9
abundance: .
j_gene: TRBJ2-5
CDR3nt: TGTGCCAGCAGCCCTTTGGGTGACTACCAAGAGACCCAGTACTTC
CDR3aa: CASSPLGDYQETQYF

d_gene: TRBD1
v_gene: TRBV25-1
abundance: .
j_gene: TRBJ1-2
CDR3nt: TGTGCCAGCAGTTCCCGGGGACAGGGGACCCATGGCTACACCTTC
CDR3aa: CASSSRGQGTHGYTF

d_gene: .
v_gene: TRBV7-2
abundance: .
j_gene: TRBJ2-5
CDR3nt: TGTGCCAGCACCCGAGGGTACCAAGAGACCCAGTACTTC
CDR3aa: CASTRGYQETQYF

d_gene: .
v_gene: TRBV21-1
abundance: few
j_gene: TRBJ2-1
CDR3nt: TGTGCCAGCAGCCCACCTTGGGCGGGGAAAGCGGACAATGAGCAGTTCTTC
CDR3aa: CASSPPWAGKADNEQFF

d_gene: TRBD2
v_gene: TRBV28
abundance: .
j_gene: TRBJ2-1
CDR3nt: TGTGCCAGCAGTTCTACTAGCGGCGCTTACAATGAGCAGTTCTTC
CDR3aa: CASSSTSGAYNEQFF

d_gene: .
v_gene: TRBV7-2
abundance: .
j_gene: TRBJ2-3
CDR3nt: TGTGCCAGCAGCTTGAGGGCAGGTTCGGATACGCAGTATTTT
CDR3aa: CASSLRAGSDTQYF

d_gene: .
v_gene: TRBV9
abundance: few
j_gene: TRBJ2-3
CDR3nt: TGTGCCAGCAGCGCCGCGGGCTTCACAGATACGCAGTATTTT
CDR3aa: CASSAAGFTDTQYF

d_gene: .
v_gene: TRBV9
abundance: many
j_gene: TRBJ2-7
CDR3nt: TGTGCCAGCAGCCCCCGGGGCAGGGGGGACGAGCAGTACTTC
CDR3aa: CASSPRGRGDEQYF

d_gene: TRBD1
v_gene: TRBV9
abundance: .
j_gene: TRBJ1-2
CDR3nt: TGTGCCAGCAGCGTAGAAGGTGGTAACAGGGGTAGCGGCTACACCTTC
CDR3aa: CASSVEGGNRGSGYTF

d_gene: TRBD2
v_gene: TRBV27
abundance: few
j_gene: TRBJ2-3
CDR3nt: TGTGCCAGCAGTTTAGGGACTAGCGGCCCGAACACAGATACGCAGTATTTT
CDR3aa: CASSLGTSGPNTDTQYF

d_gene: .
v_gene: TRBV7-2
abundance: .
j_gene: TRBJ2-7
CDR3nt: TGTGCCAGCAGCTTAGACAGGACGGCGGGGGAGCAGTACTTC
CDR3aa: CASSLDRTAGEQYF

d_gene: .
v_gene: TRBV7-2
abundance: .
j_gene: TRBJ2-7
CDR3nt: TGTGCCAGCAGCTTAGCAGGCGGCCTGAGCTCCTACGAGCAGTACTTC
CDR3aa: CASSLAGGLSSYEQYF

d_gene: TRBD1
v_gene: TRBV7-9
abundance: .
j_gene: TRBJ1-2
CDR3nt: TGTGCCAGCAGTTCCACCGGGACAGGAAGAATCTATGGCTACACCTTC
CDR3aa: CASSSTGTGRIYGYTF

d_gene: TRBD1
v_gene: TRBV28
abundance: many
j_gene: TRBJ2-3
CDR3nt: TGTGCCAGCAGCACAAACGACAGGGTCACAGATACGCAGTATTTT
CDR3aa: CASSTNDRVTDTQYF

d_gene: TRBD2
v_gene: TRBV15
abundance: .
j_gene: TRBJ2-7
CDR3nt: TGTGCCACCAGCAGACTAGCGGGGGACGACGAGCAGTACTTC
CDR3aa: CATSRLAGDDEQYF

d_gene: .
v_gene: TRBV2
abundance: .
j_gene: TRBJ1-3
CDR3nt: TGTGCCAGCAGTGGGGGACGCCCTGGAAACACCATATATTTT
CDR3aa: CASSGGRPGNTIYF

d_gene: .
v_gene: TRBV29-1
abundance: .
j_gene: TRBJ1-2
CDR3nt: TGCAGCGTTGTAGGGGACCGGCCATACTACACCTTC
CDR3aa: CSVVGDRPYYTF

d_gene: TRBD2
v_gene: TRBV9
abundance: .
j_gene: TRBJ2-3
CDR3nt: TGTGCCAGCAGCGCGGGGACTAGGCTAGGTGCAGATACGCAGTATTTT
CDR3aa: CASSAGTRLGADTQYF

d_gene: .
v_gene: TRBV11-2
abundance: many
j_gene: TRBJ2-3
CDR3nt: TGTGCCAGCAGACCCCCCTCAGGCGGAGATACGCAGTATTTT
CDR3aa: CASRPPSGGDTQYF

d_gene: TRBD1
v_gene: TRBV18
abundance: few
j_gene: TRBJ1-4
CDR3nt: TGTGCCAGCTCACAGGGGGCTGTCGATGAAAAACTGTTTTTT
CDR3aa: CASSQGAVDEKLFF

d_gene: .
v_gene: TRBV11-2
abundance: once
j_gene: TRBJ2-1
CDR3nt: TGTGCCAGCAGCTTAGATCGGGCGGGGCCGAGCTCCTACAATGAGCAGTTCTTC
CDR3aa: CASSLDRAGPSSYNEQFF

d_gene: .
v_gene: TRBV11-2
abundance: few
j_gene: TRBJ2-3
CDR3nt: TGTGCCAGCAGCTATTCAGGGGATACGCAGTATTTT
CDR3aa: CASSYSGDTQYF

d_gene: TRBD2
v_gene: TRBV19
abundance: few
j_gene: TRBJ2-7
CDR3nt: TGTGCCAGTAGTCCATCTAGCGGGGGCTACTACGAGCAGTACTTC
CDR3aa: CASSPSSGGYYEQYF